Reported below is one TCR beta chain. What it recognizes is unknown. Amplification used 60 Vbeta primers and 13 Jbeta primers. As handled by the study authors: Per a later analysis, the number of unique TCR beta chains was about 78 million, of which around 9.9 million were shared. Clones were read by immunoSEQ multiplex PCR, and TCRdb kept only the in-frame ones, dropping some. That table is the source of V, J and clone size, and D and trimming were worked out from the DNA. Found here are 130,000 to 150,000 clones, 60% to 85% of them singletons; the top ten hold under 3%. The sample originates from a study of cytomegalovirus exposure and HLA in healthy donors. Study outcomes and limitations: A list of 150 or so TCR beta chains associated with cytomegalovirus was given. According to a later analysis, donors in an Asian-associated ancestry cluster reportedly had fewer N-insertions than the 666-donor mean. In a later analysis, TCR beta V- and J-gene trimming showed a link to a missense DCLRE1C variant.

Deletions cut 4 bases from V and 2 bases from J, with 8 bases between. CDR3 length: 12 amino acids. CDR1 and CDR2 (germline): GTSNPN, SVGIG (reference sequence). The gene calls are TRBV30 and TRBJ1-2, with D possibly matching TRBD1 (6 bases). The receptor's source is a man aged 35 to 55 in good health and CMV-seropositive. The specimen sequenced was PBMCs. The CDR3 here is CAWTTGNYGYTF. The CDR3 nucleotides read TGTGCCTGGACAACAGGGAACTATGGCTACACCTTC.